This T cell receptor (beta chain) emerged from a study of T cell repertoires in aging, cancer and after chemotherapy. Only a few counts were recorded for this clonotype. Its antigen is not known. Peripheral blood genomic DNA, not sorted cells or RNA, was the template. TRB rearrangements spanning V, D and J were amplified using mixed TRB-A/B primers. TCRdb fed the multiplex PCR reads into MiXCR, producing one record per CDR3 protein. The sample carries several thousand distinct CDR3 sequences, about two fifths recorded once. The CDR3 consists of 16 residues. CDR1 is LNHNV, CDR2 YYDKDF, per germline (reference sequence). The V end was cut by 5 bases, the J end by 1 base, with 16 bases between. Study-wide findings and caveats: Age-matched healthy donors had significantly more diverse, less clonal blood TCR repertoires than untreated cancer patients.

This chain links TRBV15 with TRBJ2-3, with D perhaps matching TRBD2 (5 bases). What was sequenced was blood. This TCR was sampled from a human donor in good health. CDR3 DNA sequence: TGTGCCACCAGCCTAGTCTTGATGGGAGGCACAGATACGCAGTATTTT. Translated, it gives CATSLVLMGGTDTQYF.